This T cell receptor (beta chain) is drawn from a study of blood T cells in healthy people across ages. At the level of the study: Template switching caught about one barcoded beta molecule for each two T cells. Whole-study findings and limits: The study found more naive CD4+ cells and higher diversity in long-lived than aged donors.

Looked up from germline, CDR1 is SNHLY and CDR2 is FYNNEI. This CDR3 is built from 14 residues. J lost 6 bases, V lost 2 bases, and 5 bases had no gene match. Sample-barcoded 5' priming and a J-beta primer mix drove a second PCR of about 6 to 11 cycles. TCRdb redid the calling of the 5' RACE reads with MiXCR, one entry per CDR3 protein. The repertoire has 750,000 to 850,000 distinct CDR3 sequences, around 25% of them found once; the top ten carry roughly 3.8%. A few counts support this clonotype. The antigen remains unidentified. The sample was also reused in another study, on T cells of mothers and their children.

The specimen was blood. This TCR derives from a boy under 18 in good health. The chain carries TRBV2 and TRBJ2-7, with TRBD1 identical over 9 bases. The CDR3 sequence is CASSEMGQGTEQYF. Written as DNA, the CDR3 is TGTGCCAGCAGTGAAATGGGACAGGGCACCGAGCAGTACTTC.